A single sample gave rise to the 22 T cell receptor beta chains below, sequenced in a study of siplizumab effects on memory and regulatory T cells. The method was immunoSEQ multiplex PCR; TCRdb's version includes in-frame clones alone and lacks a portion of them. The sample holds 90,000 to 130,000 clones, around 90% seen once. Input material: CD4+ T cells sorted from blood. Receptors were obtained from a human donor in good health.

This chain joins TRBV6-5 and TRBJ2-4, with D perhaps given as TRBD1 or TRBD2 (5 bases each). The CDR3 consists of 13 residues. The germline CDR1 and CDR2 sequences are MNHEY and SVGAGI. The V end lost 6 bases, the J end lost 4 bases, and 10 bases lay between the germline ends. The CDR3, as DNA: TGTGCCAGCAGCGGGGACGGTAAAAACATTCAGTACTTC. Protein sequence: CASSGDGKNIQYF.

V usage is TRBV19 and J usage is TRBJ1-3, with no clear D. Deletions cut 5 bases from V and 3 bases from J, with 5 bases between. The CDR3 length is 12 residues. Germline V CDR1 and CDR2: LNHDA, SQIVND (reference sequence). The CDR3 coding sequence is TGTGCCAGTAGTCTGGTTGGAAACACCATATATTTT. Translating it yields CASSLVGNTIYF. The variable domain in full, completed from reference TRBV19 and TRBJ1-3, reads DGGITQSPKYLFRKEGQNVTLSCEQNLNHDAMYWYRQDPGQGLRLIYYSQIVNDFQKGDIAEGYSVSREKKESFPLTVTSAQKNPTAFYLCASSLVGNTIYFGEGSWLTVV.

V usage is TRBV4-1 and J usage is TRBJ2-7, with a weak D call TRBD2 (6 bases). Germline V gene data show CDR1 as MGHRA and CDR2 as YSYEKL. The CDR3 spans 14 residues. The V gene lost 5 bases and the J gene lost 0 bases, with 11 bases spanning the gap. CDR3 in DNA: TGCGCCAGCAGCGCGGGACGGAGCTCCTACGAGCAGTACTTC. Translated: CASSAGRSSYEQYF.

V and J are TRBV6-5 and TRBJ1-5, with 7 bases that match TRBD1. This CDR3 is 15 amino acids long. Trimming cost V 4 bases and J 6 bases; bases outside gene matches: 9. From germline, CDR1 is MNHEY and CDR2 SVGAGI. The CDR3 is CASSLQGTGGQPQHF. DNA for the CDR3: TGTGCCAGCAGTTTACAGGGGACCGGGGGTCAGCCCCAGCATTTT.

The CDR3 DNA is TGCAGTGCTAGTGACACCTACGAGCAGTACTTC. As protein: CSASDTYEQYF. This rearrangement joins TRBV20-1 to TRBJ2-7, with D uncertain. CDR3 length equals 11 residues. Germline CDR1 is DFQATT and CDR2 is SNEGSKA (reference sequence). Trimming shortened V by 3 bases and J by 2 bases, and 5 bases separated the two germline ends.

The chain recombines TRBV4-1 with TRBJ2-5; D call uncertain. V lost 0 bases, J lost 2 bases, and 7 bases lay in between. This CDR3 has 14 amino acids. From germline, CDR1 is MGHRA and CDR2 YSYEKL. The DNA of the CDR3 is TGCGCCAGCAGCCAAGAAACAGCACAAGAGACCCAGTACTTC. This translates into CASSQETAQETQYF.

The chain has TRBV6-1 and TRBJ1-2; D gene ambiguous. From germline, CDR1 is MNHNS and CDR2 SASEGT. CDR3 length: 14 amino acids. V lost 2 bases and J 4 bases, leaving 11 bases between the germline ends. Written as DNA, the CDR3 is TGTGCCAGCAGTGAAATGCTCTATACCTATGGCTACACCTTC. This encodes CASSEMLYTYGYTF.

The V gene is TRBV9, the J gene TRBJ2-1, with 7 nucleotides matching TRBD2. Trimming removed 4 bases from V and 3 bases from J; junction bases left unmatched: 4. The germline V gene has CDR1 SGDLS and CDR2 YYNGEE. CDR3 length equals 14 residues. This CDR3 is CASSPRGVYNEQFF. As DNA, the CDR3 is TGTGCCAGCAGCCCTCGGGGGGTCTACAATGAGCAGTTCTTC.

The genes are TRBV18 and TRBJ2-4, with D possibly matching TRBD1 (6 bases). Germline CDR1 and CDR2: KGHSH and LQKENI. V lost 5 bases, J lost 8 bases, and 10 bases lay in between. This CDR3 comprises 12 residues. This CDR3 is CASSGGADIQYF. Here the CDR3 DNA reads TGTGCCAGCTCAGGGGGCGCGGACATTCAGTACTTC. Using reference TRBV18 and TRBJ2-4 for the parts outside the CDR3, the full variable domain is NAGVMQNPRHLVRRRGQEARLRCSPMKGHSHVYWYRQLPEEGLKFMVYLQKENIIDESGMPKERFSAEFPKEGPSILRIQQVVRGDSAAYFCASSGGADIQYFGAGTRLSVL.

The rearrangement joins TRBV9 to TRBJ2-3; D uncertain. Germline CDR1 SGDLS, CDR2 YYNGEE. The CDR3 length is 12 residues. V dropped 5 bases and J dropped 9 bases, with 13 bases sitting between them. CDR3 coding DNA: TGTGCCAGCAGTAAAACGGGCGGAACGCAGTATTTT. Residues: CASSKTGGTQYF.

The rearrangement joins TRBV7-9 to TRBJ1-2; D unclear. The V gene's germline CDR1 is SEHNR and CDR2 FQNEAQ (reference sequence). The CDR3 is 14 amino acids. Trimming pared 0 bases from V and 7 bases from J, leaving 12 bases between. The CDR3 DNA sequence: TGTGCCAGCAGCTTAGCGCATTTTCTGGGTGGCTACACCTTC. This encodes CASSLAHFLGGYTF.

This clone has only one observation. The genes are TRBV9 and TRBJ2-5; 7 positions agree with TRBD1. With V trimmed by 1 base and J by 4 bases, 4 bases remained unmatched. CDR3 length: 14 amino acids. Looked up from germline, CDR1 is SGDLS and CDR2 is YYNGEE. The CDR3 DNA sequence: TGTGCCAGCAGCGTAACAGGGGTTGGAGAGACCCAGTACTTC. This gives the protein CASSVTGVGETQYF.

This chain connects TRBV5-1 to TRBJ2-2; tentatively, D is TRBD1 or TRBD2 (6 bases each). Looked up from germline, CDR1 is SGHRS and CDR2 is YFSETQ. There are 13 residues in the CDR3. The V gene lost 10 bases and the J gene lost 1 base, with 11 bases spanning the gap. CDR3 residues: CAARGGNTGELFF. The CDR3 nucleotides are TGCGCCGCCAGGGGAGGGAACACCGGGGAGCTGTTTTTT. Full variable domain (remainder filled in from reference TRBV5-1 and TRBJ2-2): KAGVTQTPRYLIKTRGQQVTLSCSPISGHRSVSWYQQTPGQGLQFLFEYFSETQRNKGNFPGRFSGRQFSNSRSEMNVSTLELGDSALYLCAARGGNTGELFFGEGSRLTVL.

This clone was observed once. The J gene is TRBJ1-1, the V gene TRBV19; no clear D. In germline, CDR1 is LNHDA, CDR2 SQIVND (reference sequence). The CDR3 is made up of 13 amino acids. V lost 2 bases to trimming and J lost 4 bases, with 8 bases between them. DNA for the CDR3: TGTGCCAGTAGTATATCGGAGGTCACTGAAGCTTTCTTT. It specifies CASSISEVTEAFF. The full variable domain, rest sourced from reference TRBV19 and TRBJ1-1, is DGGITQSPKYLFRKEGQNVTLSCEQNLNHDAMYWYRQDPGQGLRLIYYSQIVNDFQKGDIAEGYSVSREKKESFPLTVTSAQKNPTAFYLCASSISEVTEAFFGQGTRLTVV.

The chain uses TRBV5-5 and TRBJ1-5; 7 bases fit TRBD1. The CDR3 extends over 15 amino acids. After removal of 0 bases from V and 4 bases from J, the junction contained 4 bases not matched to a gene. Per germline, CDR1 SGHKS and CDR2 YYEKEE (reference sequence). The CDR3 region is CASSLGWGQNQPQHF. CDR3 coding DNA: TGTGCCAGCAGCTTGGGGTGGGGACAGAATCAGCCCCAGCATTTT. Using reference TRBV5-5 and TRBJ1-5 for the parts outside the CDR3, the full variable domain is DAGVTQSPTHLIKTRGQQVTLRCSPISGHKSVSWYQQVLGQGPQFIFQYYEKEERGRGNFPDRFSARQFPNYSSELNVNALLLGDSALYLCASSLGWGQNQPQHFGDGTRLSIL.

The chain recombines TRBV25-1 with TRBJ1-2; D call uncertain. The CDR3 runs 12 residues. The germline CDR1 and CDR2 sequences are MGHDK and SYGVNS. The V gene lost 4 bases and the J gene lost 5 bases, with 8 bases spanning the gap. Written as DNA, the CDR3 is TGTGCCAGCAGTGGAACAGAATATGGCTACACCTTC. Protein product: CASSGTEYGYTF.

The chain recombines TRBV5-1 with TRBJ2-5, with D possibly being TRBD1 or TRBD2 (5 bases each). Germline V gives CDR1 SGHRS, CDR2 YFSETQ. Deletions cut 3 bases from V and 5 bases from J, with 14 bases between. The CDR3 extends over 14 amino acids. As DNA, the CDR3 is TGCGCCAGCAGCTACCAGGGTAGGGAGGAGACCCAGTACTTC. Protein: CASSYQGREETQYF.

The chain carries TRBV6-5 and TRBJ1-5, with 8 bases fitting TRBD1. The junction had 5 bases not matched to a gene; V was cut back by 6 bases and J by 7 bases. The CDR3 sequence is 13 residues long. The germline V gene encodes CDR1 MNHEY and CDR2 SVGAGI. In DNA, the CDR3 is TGTGCCAGCAGCAGGGGGCAGGGACAGCCCCAGCATTTT. It encodes CASSRGQGQPQHF.

The chain employs TRBV6-1 and TRBJ1-5; 7 positions agree with TRBD1. With V trimmed by 2 bases and J by 6 bases, 4 bases remained unmatched. Germline V gene lookup returns CDR1 MNHNS and CDR2 SASEGT. CDR3 length: 14 amino acids. This chain's CDR3 is CASSEPDRVQPQHF. CDR3 nucleotide sequence: TGTGCCAGCAGTGAACCTGACAGGGTTCAGCCCCAGCATTTT.

This sequence joins TRBV27 and TRBJ2-6; possible D gene TRBD2, 6 bases. This CDR3 is 19 amino acids long. V dropped 1 base and J dropped 1 base, with 17 bases sitting between them. Germline V CDR1 and CDR2: MNHEY, SMNVEV (reference sequence). The CDR3 spells CASSLFSVLGTSGANVLTF. In nucleotides, the CDR3 is TGTGCCAGCAGTTTATTTTCTGTGTTGGGGACTTCTGGGGCCAACGTCCTGACTTTC.

The V gene is TRBV9, the J gene TRBJ2-1, with D hard to call. This CDR3 comprises 15 residues. Trimming shortened V by 0 bases and J by 0 bases, and 7 bases separated the two germline ends. Germline values: CDR1 SGDLS, CDR2 YYNGEE. The CDR3 reads CASSVDQSSYNEQFF. As DNA, the CDR3 is TGTGCCAGCAGCGTAGATCAGAGCTCCTACAATGAGCAGTTCTTC.

This clone was seen a single time. V is TRBV7-8 and J is TRBJ2-3, with a possible D match to TRBD2 (5 bases). CDR3 length equals 13 residues. The V and J ends lost 2 bases and 5 bases respectively, with 8 bases between them. CDR1 is SGHVS, CDR2 FQNEAQ, per germline. Written as DNA, the CDR3 is TGTGCCAGCAGCTTAAGAGAGGGAGATACGCAGTATTTT. Protein product: CASSLREGDTQYF.